The clone carrying this T cell receptor beta chain was seen a few times. The antigen is unknown. This entry belongs to a study of beta chain features in type 1 diabetes. Background on the study: The number of sorted cells examined across all samples was 107,917,701.

Whole-study results and caveats: A PCR bias possibly favoring shorter templates would apply equally to patients and controls.

The CDR3 sequence is 14 residues long. With 5 bases clipped from V and 2 bases from J, the junction kept 1 base outside the gene matches. In germline, CDR1 is SGHTA, CDR2 FQGNSA. All of the isolated RNA was reverse transcribed, so expressed TCRB transcripts were sequenced. Read counts averaged around 3.9 million for samples of naive, central memory and regulatory T cells. Only in-frame clones appear in the TCRdb table, and some are missing; sequencing was by immunoSEQ multiplex PCR. The profile shows 130,000 or so clones, about 10% of them singletons. The sequence derives from a young man in good health. The chain uses TRBV7-2 and TRBJ1-3; TRBD1 matches 9 bases. The source material was central memory CD4+ T cells from blood. This chain's CDR3 is CASSGDRAGNTIYF. The CDR3 DNA reads as TGTGCCAGCAGCGGGGACAGGGCTGGAAACACCATATATTTT.